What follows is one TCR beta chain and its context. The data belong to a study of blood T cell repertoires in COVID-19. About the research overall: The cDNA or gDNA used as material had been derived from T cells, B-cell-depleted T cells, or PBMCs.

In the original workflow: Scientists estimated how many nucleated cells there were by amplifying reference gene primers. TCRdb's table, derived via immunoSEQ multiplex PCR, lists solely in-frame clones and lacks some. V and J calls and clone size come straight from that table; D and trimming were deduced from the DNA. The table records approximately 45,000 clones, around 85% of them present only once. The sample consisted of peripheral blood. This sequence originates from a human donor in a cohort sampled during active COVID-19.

CDR3 sequence (DNA): TGTGCCAGCAGCGTAGGAGTAGCGGGAGGAGGAGAGCAGTTCTTC. Translating it yields CASSVGVAGGGEQFF. J is TRBJ2-1 and V is TRBV9, with 10 nucleotides matching TRBD2. Germline-derived CDR1 and CDR2 are SGDLS and YYNGEE. V was pared by 0 bases and J by 10 bases, with 7 bases of the junction left unmatched. The CDR3 extends over 15 amino acids.